One TCR beta chain is described in this entry. The data were taken from a study of blood T cell repertoires in COVID-19. Study details: Whether acute or convalescent, the COVID-19 samples came from the United States, Italy and Spain. The analysed material was cDNA or gDNA that came from T cells, B-cell-depleted T cells, or PBMCs.

V lost 4 bases and J lost 0; bases outside the gene matches: 16. This CDR3 has 19 residues. The germline gives CDR1 SGHRS, CDR2 YFSETQ. TCRdb keeps only in-frame clones here, not all; method: immunoSEQ multiplex PCR. The sample gives about 41,000 clones, 88% of which show up once; 4.8% is in the top ten. The sequenced material came from peripheral blood. The chain couples TRBV5-1 to TRBJ2-5; 9 nucleotides line up with TRBD1. The receptor was isolated from a human donor in a cohort sampled during active COVID-19. The CDR3 DNA follows: TGCGCCAGCAGCCGGCTGGGGACAGGGAGTGGGGCGTACCAAGAGACCCAGTACTTC. It codes for CASSRLGTGSGAYQETQYF.